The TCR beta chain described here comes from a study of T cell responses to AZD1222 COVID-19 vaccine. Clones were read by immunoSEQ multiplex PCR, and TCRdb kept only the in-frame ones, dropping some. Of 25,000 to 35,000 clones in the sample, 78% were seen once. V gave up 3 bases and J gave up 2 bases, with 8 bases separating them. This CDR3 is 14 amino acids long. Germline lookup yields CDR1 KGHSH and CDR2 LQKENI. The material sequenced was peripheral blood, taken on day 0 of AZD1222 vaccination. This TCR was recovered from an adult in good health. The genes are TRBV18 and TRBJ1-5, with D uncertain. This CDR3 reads CASSPGFGNQPQHF. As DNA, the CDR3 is TGTGCCAGCTCACCTGGGTTTGGCAATCAGCCCCAGCATTTT.